This T cell receptor (beta chain) is drawn from a study of OX40 agonist ivuxolimab in advanced cancers. About the study: Patients with prior anti-PD-1, anti-PD-L1 or anti-CTLA-4 therapy were eligible; approximately 40% had some. The study, taken as a whole, reports: Specificity for antigen went undetermined in the expanded peripheral T cells.

In germline, CDR1 is SEHNR, CDR2 FQNEAQ (reference sequence). Trimming cost V 1 base and J 8 bases; bases outside gene matches: 5. This CDR3 is built from 14 residues. With respect to this clone: What it binds is not known.

Repertoires were generated with immunoSEQ multiplex PCR, while TCRdb's copy carries only in-frame clones and drops some. The top ten clones hold roughly 19% of a sample with 30,000 to 45,000 clones, less than 90% of them seen once. This specimen consisted of CD4+ or CD8+ T cells sorted from blood, obtained in a trial of the OX40 agonist ivuxolimab. This sequence originates from an adult with an advanced solid tumor such as melanoma, head and neck, liver or kidney cancer. The rearrangement joins TRBV7-9 to TRBJ2-1, with 7 nucleotides matching TRBD2. DNA for the CDR3: TGTGCCAGCAGCTTAGGGACTAGGAATGATGAGCAGTTCTTC. It specifies CASSLGTRNDEQFF. The whole variable domain, filled in from reference TRBV7-9 and TRBJ2-1, reads DTGVSQNPRHKITKRGQNVTFRCDPISEHNRLYWYRQTLGQGPEFLTYFQNEAQLEKSRLLSDRFSAERPKGSFSTLEIQRTEQGDSAMYLCASSLGTRNDEQFFGPGTRLTVL.